One sample yielded the 21 T cell receptor beta chains listed below, sequenced in a study of regulatory and conventional T cells in RAG deficiency. Sequencing was performed with immunoSEQ multiplex PCR; in TCRdb, only in-frame clones are kept and a portion is missing. The table lists tens of thousands of clones, 70% to 90% of them singletons. These data were likewise used in another study, on regulatory T cells. That report notes: The primer mix had 52 TRBV and 13 TRBJ primers.

The sample taken for sequencing was CD8+ T cells sorted from blood. The receptors shown here come from a human donor in good health.

This clone has just one count. The germline gene is not matched at one end of the junction; a read error may be the cause. This chain joins TRBV14 and TRBJ2-1; D is possibly TRBD2 (6 bases). The CDR3 spans 15 residues. The germline CDR1 and CDR2 sequences are SGHDN and FVKESK. The CDR3 DNA reads as TGTGCCAGCAGCCAAGAACGGGGGATATACAATGAGCAGCTCTTC. Residues: CASSQERGIYNEQLF. The full variable domain, completed using reference TRBV14 and TRBJ2-1, is EAGVTQFPSHSVIEKGQTVTLRCDPISGHDNLYWYRRVMGKEIKFLLHFVKESKQDESGMPNNRFLAERTGGTYSTLKVQPAELEDSGVYFCASSQERGIYNEQLFGPGTRLTVL.

V usage is TRBV18 and J usage is TRBJ1-1; D possibly corresponds to TRBD1 (5 bases). V was trimmed by 3 bases and J by 1 base, leaving 12 bases between them. The CDR3 runs to 15 residues. The germline V gene encodes CDR1 KGHSH and CDR2 LQKENI. The CDR3 nucleotides are TGTGCCAGCTCACCTGGGGACCCTAGGAACACTGAAGCTTTCTTT. Amino acids: CASSPGDPRNTEAFF.

This clone was found once. CDR3 sequence: CASSTRTGSPLHF. The CDR3 DNA reads as TGTGCCAGCAGCACCCGGACAGGTTCACCCCTCCACTTT. The chain has TRBV9 and TRBJ1-6; 7 nucleotides align to TRBD1. V lost 4 bases to trimming and J lost 9 bases; unmatched junction nucleotides: 4. Germline CDR1 reads SGDLS; CDR2 reads YYNGEE. The length of the CDR3 is 13 residues.

The chain is built from TRBV19 and TRBJ1-1; D gene uncertain. V was cut by 5 bases and J by 1 base, with 14 bases left in between. Germline CDR1 LNHDA, CDR2 SQIVND (reference sequence). This CDR3 is built from 15 residues. The CDR3 loop is CASSSDRPQNTEAFF. The CDR3 region has the DNA TGTGCCAGTAGTTCAGATCGACCGCAGAACACTGAAGCTTTCTTT.

V is TRBV5-1 and J is TRBJ1-1; tentatively, D is TRBD1 (5 bases). The CDR3 is 16 amino acids. Trimming left V 0 bases short and J 2 bases short, with 14 bases between. Germline assignment: CDR1 SGHRS and CDR2 YFSETQ. CDR3 in amino acids: CASSLEGHRSNTEAFF. For the CDR3, the DNA is TGCGCCAGCAGCTTGGAAGGACACCGTTCAAACACTGAAGCTTTCTTT.

This chain joins TRBV30 and TRBJ1-2; no clear D gene. This CDR3 is built from 12 residues. V was cut by 0 bases and J by 4 bases, with 6 bases left in between. Germline V CDR1 and CDR2: GTSNPN, SVGIG (reference sequence). The CDR3 region has the DNA TGTGCCTGGAGTGTAAGGACCTATGGCTACACCTTC. It translates to CAWSVRTYGYTF.

The V gene is TRBV7-9, the J gene TRBJ2-7, with 14 bases aligning to TRBD2. The V gene end was trimmed by 8 bases and the J gene end by 7 bases; junction bases not matched to a gene: 13. The CDR3 runs to 16 residues. Germline values: CDR1 SEHNR, CDR2 FQNEAQ (reference sequence). The CDR3: CASGKEGLAGGEEQYF. For the CDR3, the DNA is TGTGCCAGCGGGAAAGAAGGACTAGCGGGAGGAGAAGAGCAGTACTTC.

The chain uses TRBV5-6 and TRBJ2-2; 10 positions match TRBD1. J lost 5 bases, V lost 0 bases, and 4 bases had no gene match. Per the germline V gene, CDR1 is SGHDT and CDR2 is YYEEEE. The length of the CDR3 is 16 residues. In nucleotides, the CDR3 is TGTGCCAGCAGCTTGGGGGACAGGGGAGGAACCGGGGAGCTGTTTTTT. Its protein is CASSLGDRGGTGELFF.

This sequence joins TRBV25-1 and TRBJ2-3, with TRBD2 identical over 7 bases. Germline loops: CDR1 MGHDK, CDR2 SYGVNS. The CDR3 length is 16 residues. Trimming cost V 4 bases and J 1 base; bases outside gene matches: 8. The CDR3 is CASSVQAGRRTDTQYF. In DNA, the CDR3 is TGTGCCAGCAGTGTACAAGCGGGGCGACGCACAGATACGCAGTATTTT.

This chain connects TRBV6-5 to TRBJ2-1; possibly TRBD1 for D (5 bases). This CDR3 contains 12 residues. CDR1 MNHEY and CDR2 SVGAGI come from the germline V gene. Trimming stripped 3 bases from V and 9 bases from J, with 9 bases between. The CDR3 nucleotides read TGTGCCAGCAGTTATTGGGGCGGTGAGCAGTTCTTC. Its protein product is CASSYWGGEQFF.

V is TRBV28 and J is TRBJ1-4; 9 bases are shared with TRBD1. The CDR3 is 15 residues long. Germline loops: CDR1 MDHEN, CDR2 SYDVKM. The ends lost 5 bases at V and 3 bases at J; junction bases unmatched: 4. The CDR3 DNA reads as TGTGCCAGCAGTAAAAGACAGGGGGCTAATGAAAAACTGTTTTTT. Its protein is CASSKRQGANEKLFF.

Only a few counts were recorded for this clone. Other DNA sequences in the same sample also yield this CDR3. The V call is TRBV9, the J call TRBJ1-1, with D unresolved. The CDR3 loop spans 14 amino acids. Deletions cut 0 bases from V and 2 bases from J, with 8 bases between. CDR1 and CDR2 from the germline V gene are SGDLS and YYNGEE. CDR3 in DNA: TGTGCCAGCAGCGTAGAGGAGAGAAACACTGAAGCTTTCTTT. Translation gives CASSVEERNTEAFF.

The chain combines TRBV5-1 with TRBJ1-1; D is uncertain. The CDR3 extends over 14 amino acids. CDR1 and CDR2 (germline): SGHRS, YFSETQ. V was trimmed by 3 bases and J by 0 bases, leaving 9 bases between them. The CDR3 loop reads CASSYEWMNTEAFF. CDR3 bases: TGCGCCAGCAGCTATGAATGGATGAACACTGAAGCTTTCTTT.

This clone has only one observation. The rearrangement joins TRBV9 to TRBJ2-7, with D perhaps assigned TRBD1 or TRBD2 (5 bases each). The CDR3 is 14 residues long. V lost 4 bases and J lost 3, with 14 bases in between. In germline, CDR1 is SGDLS, CDR2 YYNGEE. Here the CDR3 DNA reads TGTGCCAGCAGCACCGGGACCACTGACTACGAGCAGTACTTC. Its translation is CASSTGTTDYEQYF.

This clone appeared a single time. The chain recombines TRBV5-6 with TRBJ2-7; 8 bases align to TRBD1. The junction had 6 bases not matched to a gene; V was cut back by 0 bases and J by 4 bases. The length of the CDR3 is 15 residues. CDR1 is SGHDT, CDR2 YYEEEE, per germline. The CDR3 sequence: CASSLAGTGGYEQYF. In nucleotides, the CDR3 is TGTGCCAGCAGCTTGGCCGGAACAGGGGGGTACGAGCAGTACTTC.

The rearrangement uses TRBV28 and TRBJ2-1; no firm D call. Germline CDR1 and CDR2: MDHEN and SYDVKM. V lost 6 bases and J 6 bases, leaving 15 bases between the germline ends. There are 14 residues in the CDR3. CDR3 protein: CASRQEKGSNEQFF. For the CDR3, the DNA is TGTGCCAGCAGGCAGGAAAAGGGATCCAATGAGCAGTTCTTC.

The V call is TRBV27, the J call TRBJ2-7; either TRBD1 or TRBD2 may supply D (5 bases each). Trimming left V 6 bases short and J 3 bases short, with 15 bases between. CDR1 MNHEY and CDR2 SMNVEV come from the germline V gene (reference sequence). This CDR3 contains 14 residues. The CDR3 reads CASSPNGAHYEQYF. The CDR3 coding sequence is TGTGCCAGCAGCCCCAACGGGGCCCACTACGAGCAGTACTTC.

V usage is TRBV5-1 and J usage is TRBJ2-7, with unresolved D. V was shortened by 2 bases and J by 1 base, with 16 bases between the two germline ends. The CDR3 runs to 16 residues. Germline loops: CDR1 SGHRS, CDR2 YFSETQ. The CDR3 loop reads CASSLWFSILSYEQYF. The CDR3 DNA follows: TGCGCCAGCAGCTTATGGTTCAGCATCCTTTCCTACGAGCAGTACTTC.

This chain uses TRBV7-9 with TRBJ1-2, with 12 nucleotides matching TRBD1. This CDR3 comprises 14 residues. Germline-derived CDR1 and CDR2 are SEHNR and FQNEAQ (reference sequence). After removal of 6 bases from V and 4 bases from J, the junction contained 3 bases not matched to a gene. DNA of the CDR3: TGTGCCAGCAGGAGGGGACAGGGGGCCTATGGCTACACCTTC. Protein product: CASRRGQGAYGYTF. The entire variable domain, with the rest obtained from reference TRBV7-9 and TRBJ1-2, is as follows: DTGVSQNPRHKITKRGQNVTFRCDPISEHNRLYWYRQTLGQGPEFLTYFQNEAQLEKSRLLSDRFSAERPKGSFSTLEIQRTEQGDSAMYLCASRRGQGAYGYTFGSGTRLTVV.

This clone was recorded only once. The chain employs TRBV29-1 and TRBJ1-1; no firm D call. Germline V gene sequence: CDR1 SQVTM, CDR2 ANQGSEA. This CDR3 comprises 12 residues. V lost 6 bases and J 8 bases, leaving 16 bases between the germline ends. CDR3 residues: CSVAGSPTEAFF. CDR3 in DNA: TGCAGCGTGGCGGGGAGCCCTACGGAAGCTTTCTTT. Complete variable domain (other parts from reference TRBV29-1 and TRBJ1-1): SAVISQKPSRDICQRGTSLTIQCQVDSQVTMMFWYRQQPGQSLTLIATANQGSEATYESGFVIDKFPISRPNLTFSTLTVSNMSPEDSSIYLCSVAGSPTEAFFGQGTRLTVV.

The gene calls are TRBV9 and TRBJ2-2; D might be TRBD1 or TRBD2, each matching 5 bases. CDR1 is SGDLS, CDR2 YYNGEE, per germline. The CDR3 runs 12 residues. V was clipped by 7 bases and J by 4 bases, with 8 bases between them. DNA of the CDR3: TGTGCCAGCGGGACGGGCACCGGGGAGCTGTTTTTT. This codes for CASGTGTGELFF.